This record looks at one T cell receptor (beta chain) sequence and its context. TCRdb's copy holds only in-frame clones and misses some; the assay was immunoSEQ multiplex PCR. The sample yields more than 20,000 clones, over 85% seen once. This CDR3 spans 15 amino acids. Germline V lookup: CDR1 MNHEY, CDR2 SVGAGI. The record originates from a study of chemoradiotherapy in HPV16-positive cancers. The origin of this receptor is a human donor with HPV-associated anogenital cancer. The material sequenced was blood, taken from a patient who underwent chemoradiotherapy. The chain employs TRBV6-5 and TRBJ2-5, with TRBD1 matching 9 bases. The DNA end favors TRBJ2-7, so the J call may be wrong. The CDR3 is CASSYSGTGSYEQYF. Written as DNA, the CDR3 is TGTGCCAGCAGTTATAGTGGGACAGGGTCCTACGAGCAGTACTTC.